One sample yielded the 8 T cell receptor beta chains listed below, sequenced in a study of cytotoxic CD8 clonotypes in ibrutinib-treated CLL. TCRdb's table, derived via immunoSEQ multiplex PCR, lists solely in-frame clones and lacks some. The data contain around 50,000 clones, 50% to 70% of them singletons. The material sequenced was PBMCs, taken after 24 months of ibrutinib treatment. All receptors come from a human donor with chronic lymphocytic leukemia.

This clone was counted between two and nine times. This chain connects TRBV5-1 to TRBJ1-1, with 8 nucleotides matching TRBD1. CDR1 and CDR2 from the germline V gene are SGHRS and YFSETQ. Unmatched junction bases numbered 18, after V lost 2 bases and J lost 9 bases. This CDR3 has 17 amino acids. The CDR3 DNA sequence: TGCGCCAGCAGCTTATCAGGGGGCGCGGCGGGAGTGGGGAAAGCTTTCTTT. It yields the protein CASSLSGGAAGVGKAFF.

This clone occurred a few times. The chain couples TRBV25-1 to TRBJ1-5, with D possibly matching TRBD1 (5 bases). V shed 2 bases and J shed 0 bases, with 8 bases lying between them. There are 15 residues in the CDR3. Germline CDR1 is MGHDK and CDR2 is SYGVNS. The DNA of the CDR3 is TGTGCCAGCAGTGAACAGGGCGGTAGCAATCAGCCCCAGCATTTT. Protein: CASSEQGGSNQPQHF. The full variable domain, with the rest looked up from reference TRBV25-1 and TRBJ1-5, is EADIYQTPRYLVIGTGKKITLECSQTMGHDKMYWYQQDPGMELHLIHYSYGVNSTEKGDLSSESTVSRIRTEHFPLTLESARPSHTSQYLCASSEQGGSNQPQHFGDGTRLSIL.

This CDR3 is CASSSRQWSPRGNTIYF. CDR3 nucleotide sequence: TGTGCCAGCAGCTCCCGACAGTGGTCTCCTCGGGGAAACACCATATATTTT. The rearrangement uses TRBV13 and TRBJ1-3, with a tentative D call TRBD1 (5 bases). The ends were cut back, 4 bases at V and 4 bases at J, with 20 bases in the middle. The CDR3 runs 17 residues. Germline lookup yields CDR1 PRHDT and CDR2 FYEKMQ (reference sequence).

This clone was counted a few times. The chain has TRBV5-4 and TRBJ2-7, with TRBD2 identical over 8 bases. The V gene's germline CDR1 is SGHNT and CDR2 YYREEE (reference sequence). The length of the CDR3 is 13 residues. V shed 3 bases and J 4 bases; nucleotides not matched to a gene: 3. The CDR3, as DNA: TGTGCCAGCAGCTCGGGAGGGCTGTACGAGCAGTACTTC. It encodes CASSSGGLYEQYF.

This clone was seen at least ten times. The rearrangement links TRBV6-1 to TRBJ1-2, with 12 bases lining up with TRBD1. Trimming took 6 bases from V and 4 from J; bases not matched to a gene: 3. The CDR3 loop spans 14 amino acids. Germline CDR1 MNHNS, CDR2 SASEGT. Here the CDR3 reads CASRGQGAFYGYTF. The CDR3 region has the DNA TGTGCCAGCAGGGGACAGGGGGCGTTCTATGGCTACACCTTC.

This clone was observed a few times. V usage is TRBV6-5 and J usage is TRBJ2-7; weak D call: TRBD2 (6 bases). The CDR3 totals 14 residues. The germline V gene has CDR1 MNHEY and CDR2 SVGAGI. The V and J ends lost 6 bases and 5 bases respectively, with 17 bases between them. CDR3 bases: TGTGCCAGCAGCTTCCTGACTAGTATCAACGAGCAGTACTTC. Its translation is CASSFLTSINEQYF.

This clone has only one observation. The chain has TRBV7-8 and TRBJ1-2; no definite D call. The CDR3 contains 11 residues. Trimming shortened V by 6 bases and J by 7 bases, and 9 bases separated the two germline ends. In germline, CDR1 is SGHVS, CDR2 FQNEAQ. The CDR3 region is CASSGRFGYTF. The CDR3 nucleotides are TGTGCCAGCAGTGGCCGGTTTGGCTACACCTTC.

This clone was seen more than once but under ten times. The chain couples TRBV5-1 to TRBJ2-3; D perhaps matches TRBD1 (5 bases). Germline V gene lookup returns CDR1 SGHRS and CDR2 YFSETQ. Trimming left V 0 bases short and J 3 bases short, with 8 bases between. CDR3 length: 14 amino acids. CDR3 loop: CASSLAGITDTQYF. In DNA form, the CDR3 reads TGCGCCAGCAGCTTGGCAGGGATAACAGATACGCAGTATTTT. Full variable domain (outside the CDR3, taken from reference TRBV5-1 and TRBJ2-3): KAGVTQTPRYLIKTRGQQVTLSCSPISGHRSVSWYQQTPGQGLQFLFEYFSETQRNKGNFPGRFSGRQFSNSRSEMNVSTLELGDSALYLCASSLAGITDTQYFGPGTRLTVL.